The source of this T cell receptor (beta chain) is a study of blood T cell repertoires in COVID-19. Study as a whole: Collection of acute and convalescent COVID-19 samples took place in the United States, Italy and Spain.

Authors' methods: Cell counts per sample came from amplifying reference gene primers. Profiled with immunoSEQ multiplex PCR; TCRdb holds only in-frame clones, not every one. The V and J calls and clone size are taken from that table; D and trimming were inferred from the DNA. The sample shows roughly 38,000 clones, approximately 86% of them seen only once. This clone was detected only once. The CDR3 sequence is 15 residues long. Germline V gene lookup returns CDR1 LNHDA and CDR2 SQIVND (reference sequence). The V segment lost 1 base and the J segment 5 bases; nucleotides outside the gene matches: 7. This chain links TRBV19 with TRBJ2-5, with 7 bases aligning to TRBD2. The sequence came from a man aged 50 to 59 in a cohort sampled during active COVID-19. Input material: peripheral blood. The CDR3 DNA sequence: TGTGCCAGTAGTATAGGACTAGCCGGAGGGGAGACCCAGTACTTC. It encodes CASSIGLAGGETQYF.